Listed below are T cell receptor beta chains from one sample, sequenced in a study of blood T cell repertoires in COVID-19. This table comes from immunoSEQ multiplex PCR, and its TCRdb copy is limited to in-frame clones, with some not included. The sample lists roughly 130,000 clones, about 80% seen once, with about 9.2% in the top ten. Material for sequencing was PBMCs or T cells enriched from blood (not recorded which). These TCRs come from a man aged 50-60 years who had recovered from COVID-19. Both conserved end residues are part of each CDR3. A D gene is named only where the DNA matches it firmly. A row's size may be missing; if present it is once, few, many or a size class.

size,V,D,J,DNA,CDR3
NA,TRBV6-2/TRBV6-3,NA,TRBJ1-2,TGTGCCAGCAGTTACCCGGAGTTTGGCTACACCTTC,CASSYPEFGYTF
NA,TRBV6-6,NA,TRBJ2-7,TGTGCCAGCAGTTACTCGGCAGGGATTAGCTACGAGCAGTACTTC,CASSYSAGISYEQYF
NA,TRBV10-2,NA,TRBJ2-7,TGCGCCAGTTCACAGGGTTCCTACGAGCAGTACTTC,CASSQGSYEQYF
NA,TRBV7-9,NA,TRBJ2-2,TGTGCCAGCAGCTTTTTCACGAACACCGGGGAGCTGTTTTTT,CASSFFTNTGELFF
NA,TRBV19,NA,TRBJ1-2,TGTGCCGGACTCCCAGCTAACTATGGCTACACCTTC,CAGLPANYGYTF
NA,TRBV5-8,TRBD1,TRBJ1-1,TGTGCCAGCATCAAACAGGGGAGAGGGAACACTGAAGCTTTCTTT,CASIKQGRGNTEAFF
NA,TRBV14,NA,TRBJ1-2,TGTGCCAGCAGCCAAGTAGACTCGGGTATCTATGGCTACACCTTC,CASSQVDSGIYGYTF
NA,TRBV6-5,TRBD1,TRBJ1-1,TGTGCCAGCAGATCGACCGACAGGGGCAAAGCTTTCTTT,CASRSTDRGKAFF
NA,TRBV7-8,TRBD2,TRBJ2-3,TGTGCCAGCAGCTTAGTAGGCGGGGGGCCCCCATCCGGTACGCAGTATTTT,CASSLVGGGPPSGTQYF
NA,TRBV28,TRBD1,TRBJ1-5,TGTGCCAGCAGGGACGGACAGGGCAATCAGCCCCAGCATTTT,CASRDGQGNQPQHF
few,TRBV4-1,NA,TRBJ2-3,TGCGCCAGCAGCCAAGAGAGGGGGGGAGGAGATACGCAGTATTTT,CASSQERGGGDTQYF
once,TRBV19,NA,TRBJ1-1,TGTGCCAGTAGTATCTCATTACAGGTAGGCGCTGAAGCTTTCTTT,CASSISLQVGAEAFF
NA,TRBV7-3,TRBD1,TRBJ1-1,TGTGCCAGCAGCTCTCAGACAGGGAACGAAGCTTTCTTT,CASSSQTGNEAFF
NA,TRBV6-5,TRBD1,TRBJ1-1,TGTGCCAGCAGTTTTTTTCGGGACAGGGGCACTGAAGCTTTCTTT,CASSFFRDRGTEAFF
NA,TRBV3-1/TRBV3-2,NA,TRBJ1-2,TGTGCCAGCAGCCAACAGGGGTACTATGGCTACACCTTC,CASSQQGYYGYTF
NA,TRBV7-3,NA,TRBJ2-5,TGTGCCAGCAGCTTCGCGGGGAAAGAGACCCAGTACTTC,CASSFAGKETQYF
NA,TRBV4-3,TRBD2,TRBJ2-7,TGCGCCAGCAGCCAGGCGGTTGGGGGGGAATTAACCTACGAGCAGTACTTC,CASSQAVGGELTYEQYF
NA,TRBV28,NA,TRBJ1-3,TGTGCCAGCAGTCCCCTCCAGGGCCCTGGAAACACCATATATTTT,CASSPLQGPGNTIYF
NA,TRBV4-1,NA,TRBJ2-7,TGCGCCAGCAGCCAAGATATTCAGGCAGGCAACTCCTACGAGCAGTACTTC,CASSQDIQAGNSYEQYF
NA,TRBV30,NA,TRBJ1-1,TGTGCCTGGATTCAGAACATGAACACTGAAGCTTTCTTT,CAWIQNMNTEAFF
NA,TRBV1,NA,TRBJ2-1,TGCACCAGCAGCCAAGATACCCGCGGCCGAGAGGATGAGCAGTTCTTC,CTSSQDTRGREDEQFF
few,TRBV9,TRBD2,TRBJ2-1,TGTGCCAGCAGCGTAGGTAGTAGCGGGTTCGTCTATGAGCAGTTCTTC,CASSVGSSGFVYEQFF
NA,TRBV5-1,TRBD2,TRBJ2-7,TGCGCCAGCAGCCTGGGACTAGCGGGGGGAACGGAGCAGTACTTC,CASSLGLAGGTEQYF
NA,TRBV27,NA,TRBJ1-1,TGTGCCAGCAGTTTATCCCGGACAGCCTATGAAGCTTTCTTT,CASSLSRTAYEAFF
NA,TRBV27,TRBD2,TRBJ2-1,TGTGCCAGCTGGACTAGCGGGGCCTCCTACAATGAGCAGTTCTTC,CASWTSGASYNEQFF
NA,TRBV5-1,NA,TRBJ2-7,TGCGCCAGCAGCTTGGAGTTACAGGGCTCCTACGAGCAGTACTTC,CASSLELQGSYEQYF
NA,TRBV18,NA,TRBJ1-5,TGTGCCAGCTCACCATGGGGGGGTAACAATCAGCCCCAGCATTTT,CASSPWGGNNQPQHF
NA,TRBV5-1,NA,TRBJ2-5,TGCGCCAGCAGCTTGGCGATCCTAGATCAAGAGACCCAGTACTTC,CASSLAILDQETQYF
NA,TRBV7-2,TRBD1,TRBJ1-6,TGTGCCAGCAGTTTACTCCTGGACAGGGGAAATTCACCCCTCCACTTT,CASSLLLDRGNSPLHF
NA,TRBV5-4,TRBD1,TRBJ2-7,TGTGCCAGCAGCCCCGGGACAGGGGGGGAGCAGTACTTC,CASSPGTGGEQYF
NA,TRBV18,NA,TRBJ1-3,TGTGCCAGCCTACAGGCACCCTCTGGAAACACCATATATTTT,CASLQAPSGNTIYF
NA,TRBV28,NA,TRBJ1-3,TGTGCCAGCAGACAGGGCTCTGGAAACACCATATATTTT,CASRQGSGNTIYF